These T cell receptor beta chains were read from a single sample in a study of control samples from healthy donors and cancer patients. Sequencing used immunoSEQ multiplex PCR; TCRdb keeps in-frame clones, though not all of them. The sample lists about 160,000 clones, 80% to 90% seen once, with approximately 12% in the top ten. Specimen: blood. All receptors derive from a young man in good health. CDR3s include the opening cysteine and the closing phenylalanine or tryptophan. D genes are given only for firm matches. The size entry is marked missing in some rows and otherwise reads once, few, many or a size class.

NA	TRBJ2-7	NA	17	TRBV4-1	TGCGCCAGCAGCCAATCAATAGGGTGGGGAAGGACCTACGAGCAGTACTTC	CASSQSIGWGRTYEQYF
TRBD1	TRBJ1-3	NA	14	TRBV5-6	TGTGCCAGCAGCGCAGACAGGGGCAGAAACACCATATATTTT	CASSADRGRNTIYF
TRBD2	TRBJ2-1	once	15	TRBV7-9	TGTGCCAGCAGCTCACTTAGCGGGAGGGCGAATGAGCAGTTCTTC	CASSSLSGRANEQFF
NA	TRBJ2-7	NA	17	TRBV6-2/TRBV6-3	TGTGCCAGCAGTTACTCAACCACTAGGCAGGAGGCCTACGAGCAGTACTTC	CASSYSTTRQEAYEQYF
TRBD2	TRBJ2-5	NA	16	TRBV7-2	TGTGCCAGCAGCTTACAGGTCGGGAGGTATGGGGTGACCCAGTACTTC	CASSLQVGRYGVTQYF
NA	TRBJ2-3	NA	18	TRBV10-3	TGTGCCATCAGTGAGTCGAACTGGGTCTTGACTAGCACAGATACGCAGTATTTT	CAISESNWVLTSTDTQYF
NA	TRBJ1-2	NA	16	TRBV4-1	TGCGCCAGCAGCCAAGCGGTACGCAGGGGAAGCTATGGCTACACCTTC	CASSQAVRRGSYGYTF
NA	TRBJ1-3	NA	15	TRBV9	TGTGCCAGCAGCGTAATAGGGGGCTCTGGAAACACCATATATTTT	CASSVIGGSGNTIYF
TRBD1	TRBJ2-7	once	13	TRBV5-4	TGTGCCAGCAGCTTTGACAGGGGATACGAGCAGTACTTC	CASSFDRGYEQYF
NA	TRBJ1-2	NA	13	TRBV29-1	TGCAGCGTTGGAGACACCCCTAACTATGGCTACACCTTC	CSVGDTPNYGYTF
NA	TRBJ1-1	NA	13	TRBV9	TGTGCCAGCAGCGAGCGGGGGAACACTGAAGCTTTCTTT	CASSERGNTEAFF
TRBD2	TRBJ2-1	many	15	TRBV18	TGTGCCAGCTCACTCAAGACTAGCGGGACCAATGAGCAGTTCTTC	CASSLKTSGTNEQFF
NA	TRBJ1-2	NA	16	TRBV13	TGTGCCAGCAGCTTAGGGTTGGCAGCTCCGGGGCACGGCTACACCTTC	CASSLGLAAPGHGYTF
NA	TRBJ2-3	NA	14	TRBV7-3	TGTGCCAGCAGCTTAAAGTGGGAGGCAGATACGCAGTATTTT	CASSLKWEADTQYF
NA	TRBJ2-1	NA	15	TRBV2	TGTGCCAGCAGTGAACAGGGCAGGCTAAACAATGAGCAGTTCTTC	CASSEQGRLNNEQFF
NA	TRBJ2-7	NA	13	TRBV25-1	TGTGCCAGCAGTGAGCTGGGGACCTACGAGCAGTACTTC	CASSELGTYEQYF
NA	TRBJ2-2	NA	17	TRBV4-2	TGTGCCAGCAGCCAAGATAGACCTTACGAAAACACCGGGGAGCTGTTTTTT	CASSQDRPYENTGELFF
NA	TRBJ2-5	NA	12	TRBV3-1/TRBV3-2	TGTGCCAGCAGTCCGCTGGGGGAGACCCAGTACTTC	CASSPLGETQYF
TRBD1	TRBJ2-2	NA	15	TRBV13	TGTGCCAGCAGCTGGGACAGGGTAGACACCGGGGAGCTGTTTTTT	CASSWDRVDTGELFF
NA	TRBJ1-4	NA	15	TRBV27	TGTGCCAGCAGTGCAACCGGGACGGGTAATGAAAAACTGTTTTTT	CASSATGTGNEKLFF
TRBD2	TRBJ2-7	once	17	TRBV15	TGTGCCACCAGCAGAGATCTATCAGACCTGGGAGGGTACGAGCAGTACTTC	CATSRDLSDLGGYEQYF
NA	TRBJ2-7	once	13	TRBV7-6	TGTGCCAGCAGCTTAGCACAGAACTACGAGCAGTACTTC	CASSLAQNYEQYF
NA	TRBJ2-2	NA	11	TRBV7-2	TGTGCCAGCACCCCTGCCGGGGAGCTGTTTTTT	CASTPAGELFF
NA	TRBJ1-1	NA	14	TRBV3-1/TRBV3-2	TGTGCCAGCAGCCAAAATGGGGGGGTTACTGAAGCTTTCTTT	CASSQNGGVTEAFF
NA	TRBJ1-1	NA	12	TRBV28	TGTGCCAGCAGTGGACAAGGTGCCAGAGCTTTCTTT	CASSGQGARAFF
TRBD1	TRBJ1-4	NA	15	TRBV7-2	TGTGCCAGCAGCGCCCAGGGCAGGGGGTATGAAAAACTGTTTTTT	CASSAQGRGYEKLFF
NA	TRBJ1-1	NA	15	TRBV19	TGTGCCAGTAGTCCCTGGGGAGGGGGGCACACTGAAGCTTTCTTT	CASSPWGGGHTEAFF